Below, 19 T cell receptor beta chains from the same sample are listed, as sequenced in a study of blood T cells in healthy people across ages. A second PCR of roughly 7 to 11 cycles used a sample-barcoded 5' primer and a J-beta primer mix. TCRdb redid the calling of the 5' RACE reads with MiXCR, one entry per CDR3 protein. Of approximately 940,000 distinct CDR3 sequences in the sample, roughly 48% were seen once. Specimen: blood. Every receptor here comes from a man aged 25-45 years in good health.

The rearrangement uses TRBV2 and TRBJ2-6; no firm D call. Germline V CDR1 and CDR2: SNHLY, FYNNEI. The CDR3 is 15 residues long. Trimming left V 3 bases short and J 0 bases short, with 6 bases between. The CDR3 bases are TGTGCCAGCAGTGACAGTCTCTCTGGGGCCAACGTCCTGACTTTC. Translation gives CASSDSLSGANVLTF.

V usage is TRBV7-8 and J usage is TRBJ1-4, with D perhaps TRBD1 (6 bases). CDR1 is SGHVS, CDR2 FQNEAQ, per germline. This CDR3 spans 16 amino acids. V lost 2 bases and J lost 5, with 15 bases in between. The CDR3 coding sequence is TGTGCCAGCAGCTTACGGGACACCAACTCAAATGAAAAACTGTTTTTT. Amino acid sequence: CASSLRDTNSNEKLFF.

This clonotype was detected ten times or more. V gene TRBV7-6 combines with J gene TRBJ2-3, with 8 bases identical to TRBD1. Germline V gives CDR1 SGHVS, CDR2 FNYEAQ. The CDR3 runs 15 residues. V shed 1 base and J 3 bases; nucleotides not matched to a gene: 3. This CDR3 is CASSLGTGKTDTQYF. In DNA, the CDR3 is TGTGCCAGCAGCTTAGGGACAGGGAAGACAGATACGCAGTATTTT. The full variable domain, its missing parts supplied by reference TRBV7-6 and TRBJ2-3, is GAGVSQSPRYKVTKRGQDVALRCDPISGHVSLYWYRQALGQGPEFLTYFNYEAQQDKSGLPNDRFSAERPEGSISTLTIQRTEQRDSAMYRCASSLGTGKTDTQYFGPGTRLTVL.

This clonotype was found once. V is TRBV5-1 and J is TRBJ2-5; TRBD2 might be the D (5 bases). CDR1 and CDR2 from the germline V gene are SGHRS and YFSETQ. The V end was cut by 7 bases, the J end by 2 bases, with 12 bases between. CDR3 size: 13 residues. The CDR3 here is CASESSGQETQYF. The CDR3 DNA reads TGCGCCAGCGAATCGTCGGGGCAAGAGACCCAGTACTTC.

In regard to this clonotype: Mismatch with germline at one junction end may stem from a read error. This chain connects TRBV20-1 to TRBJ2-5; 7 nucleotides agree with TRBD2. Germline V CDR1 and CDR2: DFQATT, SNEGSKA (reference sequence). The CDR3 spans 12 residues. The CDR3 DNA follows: TGCAGTGCTAGACTAGCGGAAGAGGCCCAGTACTTC. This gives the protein CSARLAEEAQYF.

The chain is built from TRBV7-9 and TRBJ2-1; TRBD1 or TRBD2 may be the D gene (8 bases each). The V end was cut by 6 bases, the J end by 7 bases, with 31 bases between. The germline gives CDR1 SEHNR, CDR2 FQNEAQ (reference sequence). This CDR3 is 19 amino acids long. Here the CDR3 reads CASRRLMGLVSRGLNEQFF. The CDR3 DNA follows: TGTGCCAGCAGGCGACTCATGGGACTAGTCAGCAGGGGGCTAAATGAGCAGTTCTTC.

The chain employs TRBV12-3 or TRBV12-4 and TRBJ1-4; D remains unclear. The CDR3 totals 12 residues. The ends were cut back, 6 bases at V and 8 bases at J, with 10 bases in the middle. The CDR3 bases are TGTGCCAGCAGCCTAACTAGGGAAAAACTGTTTTTT. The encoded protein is CASSLTREKLFF.

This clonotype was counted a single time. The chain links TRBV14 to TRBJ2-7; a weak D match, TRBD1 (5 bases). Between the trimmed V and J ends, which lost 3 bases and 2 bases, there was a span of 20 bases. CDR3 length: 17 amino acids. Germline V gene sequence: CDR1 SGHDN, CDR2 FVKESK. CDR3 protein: CASSHPSEPRAPYEQYF. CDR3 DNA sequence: TGTGCCAGCAGCCACCCCTCGGAGCCCAGGGCCCCCTACGAGCAGTACTTC.

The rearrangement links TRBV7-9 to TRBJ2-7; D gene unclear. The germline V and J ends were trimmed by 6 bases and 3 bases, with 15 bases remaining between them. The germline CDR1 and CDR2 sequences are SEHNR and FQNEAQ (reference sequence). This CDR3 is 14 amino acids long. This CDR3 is CASSTPDRRYEQYF. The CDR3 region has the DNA TGTGCCAGCAGTACTCCGGACCGCCGCTACGAGCAGTACTTC. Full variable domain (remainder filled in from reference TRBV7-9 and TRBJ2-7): DTGVSQNPRHKITKRGQNVTFRCDPISEHNRLYWYRQTLGQGPEFLTYFQNEAQLEKSRLLSDRFSAERPKGSFSTLEIQRTEQGDSAMYLCASSTPDRRYEQYFGPGTRLTVT.

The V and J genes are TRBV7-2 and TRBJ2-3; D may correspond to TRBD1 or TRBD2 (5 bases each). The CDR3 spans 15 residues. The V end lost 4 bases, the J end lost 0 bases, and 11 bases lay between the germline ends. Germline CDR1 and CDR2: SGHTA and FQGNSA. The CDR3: CASSYGGISTDTQYF. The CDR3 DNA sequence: TGTGCCAGCAGCTATGGGGGTATTAGCACAGATACGCAGTATTTT. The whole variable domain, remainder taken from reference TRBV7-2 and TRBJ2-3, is GAGVSQSPSNKVTEKGKDVELRCDPISGHTALYWYRQSLGQGLEFLIYFQGNSAPDKSGLPSDRFSAERTGGSVSTLTIQRTQQEDSAVYLCASSYGGISTDTQYFGPGTRLTVL.

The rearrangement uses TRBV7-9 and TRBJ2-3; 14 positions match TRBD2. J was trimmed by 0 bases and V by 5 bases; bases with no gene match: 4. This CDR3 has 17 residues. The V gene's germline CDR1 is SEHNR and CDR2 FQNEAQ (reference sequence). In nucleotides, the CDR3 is TGTGCCAGCAGCCGCGGACTAGCGGGAGGTAGCACAGATACGCAGTATTTT. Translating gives CASSRGLAGGSTDTQYF.

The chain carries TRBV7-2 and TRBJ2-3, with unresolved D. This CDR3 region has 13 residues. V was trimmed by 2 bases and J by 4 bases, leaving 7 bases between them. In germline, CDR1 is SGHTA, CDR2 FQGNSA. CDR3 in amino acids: CASSLNRADTQYF. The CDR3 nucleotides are TGTGCCAGCAGCTTAAATAGGGCAGATACGCAGTATTTT.

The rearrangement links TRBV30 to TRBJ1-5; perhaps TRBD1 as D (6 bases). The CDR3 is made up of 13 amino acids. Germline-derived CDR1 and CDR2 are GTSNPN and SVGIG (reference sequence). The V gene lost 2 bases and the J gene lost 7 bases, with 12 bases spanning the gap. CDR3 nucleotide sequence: TGTGCCTGGAGTCAACAGGGTGGCCAGCCCCAGCATTTT. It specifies CAWSQQGGQPQHF.

The CDR3: CAIRIQGFEQYF. The DNA for the CDR3 is TGTGCCATCAGGATCCAGGGTTTTGAGCAGTACTTC. The gene calls are TRBV10-3 and TRBJ2-7; D is possibly TRBD1 (5 bases). The germline V gene encodes CDR1 ENHRY and CDR2 SYGVKD. Between the trimmed V and J ends, which lost 6 bases and 7 bases, there was a span of 13 bases. CDR3 size: 12 residues.

CDR3 in amino acids: CASSPSSPGQSNYGYTF. DNA of the CDR3: TGTGCCAGCAGTCCCTCCTCTCCGGGACAGTCTAACTATGGCTACACCTTC. The chain couples TRBV12-3 or TRBV12-4 to TRBJ1-2; 7 bases line up with TRBD1. This CDR3 has 17 amino acids. V shed 5 bases and J 0 bases; nucleotides not matched to a gene: 12.

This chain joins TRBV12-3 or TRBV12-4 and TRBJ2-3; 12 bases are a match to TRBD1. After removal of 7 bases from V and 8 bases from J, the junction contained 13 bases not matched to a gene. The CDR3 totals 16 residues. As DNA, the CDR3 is TGTGCCAGCAACCTAGCGGGACAGGGGGCGGGAGGTACGCAGTATTTT. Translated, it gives CASNLAGQGAGGTQYF.

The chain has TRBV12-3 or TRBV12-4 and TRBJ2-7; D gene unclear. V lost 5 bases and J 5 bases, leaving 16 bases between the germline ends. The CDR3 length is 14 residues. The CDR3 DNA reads TGTGCCAGCAGTCCTATGCGGCCCTGGGACGAGCAGTACTTC. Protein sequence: CASSPMRPWDEQYF.

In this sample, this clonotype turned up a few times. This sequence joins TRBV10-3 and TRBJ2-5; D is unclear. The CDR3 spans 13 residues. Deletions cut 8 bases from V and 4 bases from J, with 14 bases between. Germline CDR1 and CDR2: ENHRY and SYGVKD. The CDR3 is CAISLGLGETQYF. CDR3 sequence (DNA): TGTGCCATCTCTTTAGGGTTGGGAGAGACCCAGTACTTC.

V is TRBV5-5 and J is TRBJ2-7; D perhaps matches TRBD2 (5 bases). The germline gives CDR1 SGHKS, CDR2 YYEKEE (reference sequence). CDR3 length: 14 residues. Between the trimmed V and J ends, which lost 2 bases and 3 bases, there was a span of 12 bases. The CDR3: CASSFDPSNYEQYF. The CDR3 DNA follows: TGTGCCAGCAGCTTCGACCCTAGCAACTACGAGCAGTACTTC.